This T cell receptor beta chain appears in the sequencing data of a study of cytomegalovirus exposure and HLA in healthy donors (dated by TCRdb to about 2017). Turning to the overall study: An earlier analysis of approximately 590 of the donors reported about 290 Gb of sequence data and some 100 million unique TCR beta sequences from about 200 million T cells. The study was designed to test whether signatures of past pathogen exposure could be identified by cataloging public T cell receptors. The study used immunosequencing to profile the T cell repertoires of 600 to 850 subjects and linked those repertoires to cytomegalovirus serostatus. HLA typing covered class I and class II loci at four-digit resolution. Several DR-DQ haplotypes were treated as single units for association and clustering because of strong linkage in the cohort. Typing coverage varied by locus: about 620-640 donors for A, B, C, DRB1 and DQB1; more than 500 for DQA1; 606 for DPA1; around 490 for DPB1. Rather than drawing on any new phenotypic data, the later analysis identified candidate immune exposures from TCR beta sequences and the way those sequences occurred across donors. Of the approximately 400 genotyped donors, about 80% fell in the genetic ancestry cluster associated with self-reported Caucasian donors. Every discovery cohort repertoire had been produced on one sequencing platform. Donor age, sex, ethnicity and CMV serostatus were compiled together with the repertoire data. The study combined high-throughput TCR immunosequencing, statistical association of individual TCRs with disease status, and machine learning to predict cytomegalovirus infection status. A later analysis re-examined previously published TCR beta repertoires from just over 650 donors and added high-resolution HLA genotyping to investigate patterns of TCR occurrence. Among 300 to 500 genotyped donors of the cohort, an average of around 250,000 unique TCR beta nucleotide sequences was sequenced per donor, of which 15% to 20% were non-productive. A later genetic analysis used genome-wide SNP genotypes for about 60% of the 666 donors, treating that subset as a discovery cohort. In an earlier analysis of 500 to 650 of the donors, high-throughput TCR beta sequencing was used to judge whether each TCR beta V gene segment behaved as functional or pseudogenic. An early release covering over 500 HLA-typed donors comprised about 300 gigabases of sequencing data and 85 million or so unique TCR sequences. In addition to the first cohort of 650 to 800 subjects, a separate validation cohort of 120 different subjects was used. Study-wide conclusions, independent of this receptor: In a later genetic analysis, fewer N-insertions in productive TCRs were reported among donors in an Asian-associated ancestry cluster than the approximately 670-donor mean. For the cohort, immune exposure information was limited to CMV serostatus. When HLA alleles, especially DR and DQ, strongly co-occurred, TCR associations were difficult to assign to individual alleles. A later analysis found that TCR association rates varied across HLA loci, with DRB1 alleles showing the most associated TCRs and HLA-C alleles the fewest. Three of the identified cytomegalovirus-associated TCR beta chains were confirmed in vitro to be specific for cytomegalovirus antigens. Linkage disequilibrium might explain the correlated functional status among segregating V segments, but an unknown experimental factor could not be ruled out. In a later analysis, most CMV-associated TCR beta chains were found to appear HLA-restricted, with HLA associations seemingly driven largely by CMV exposure. The classifier was reported to diagnose cytomegalovirus status with high specificity and sensitivity in both the original cohort and the validation cohort. Roughly uniform sequencing depth across donors was assumed in presence/absence analyses, although this assumption may not hold. In an earlier analysis of some 500 of the donors, most TCR beta V segments were observed in productive rearrangements about 87% or about 30% of the time, broadly matching IMGT annotations. Most TCR sequences were observed very rarely across donors, whereas some public TCRs were present in many individuals. In a later genetic analysis, a missense DCLRE1C variant was associated with V-gene and J-gene trimming of TCR beta chains, and the association was replicated in an independent cohort. A group of highly shared sequence variants was considered likely to be a technical artifact of the sequencing pipeline. HLA typing was unavailable for some donors at each locus, so association tests used only the typed subset. According to the authors, the approach could potentially be generalized to other disease states and immunological phenotypes. In a later analysis, more than 15,000 TCR beta sequences were associated with specific HLA alleles at a false discovery rate of 0.05. In a later analysis, HLA-associated TCR beta chains were found to be more clonally expanded and to have lower generation probabilities than equally common non-associated chains. A total of fewer than 200 TCR beta chains were listed by the study as associated with cytomegalovirus. Because counts were too low, roughly 18 rarely observed V segments, including chromosome 9 orphons, were left out of the earlier analysis of several hundred of the donors. Several of the top co-occurrence clusters appeared to be linked to parvovirus B19, influenza, CMV and Epstein-Barr virus, according to a later analysis. Only TCR beta chains were sequenced in this cohort, and the absence of alpha or paired-chain data limited detectable features. Some IMGT-functional V segments, including TRBV6-2 and TRBV6-3, could not be told apart with the 87-base-pair reads, so those segments were excluded. A further reported finding was that TCR beta sequences accurately predicted the HLA-A and HLA-B alleles for most subjects in the first cohort.

The receptor library was made with the immunoSEQ multiplex PCR assay. A mixture of 60 forward primers for TCR Vbeta segments and 13 reverse primers for TCR Jbeta segments was used in the multiplex PCR. A multiplex PCR assay on genomic DNA amplified the CDR3 region of rearranged TCR beta genes. On the Illumina HiSeq System, the amplified TCR beta libraries were sequenced as 87-base-pair reads. The original methods were these. In a later analysis, tens of millions of unique TCR beta chains were counted across the approximately 640 repertoires, and roughly 11 million of these chains were shared by at least two donors. Raw reads were error-corrected and collapsed into unique sequences with a nearest-neighbor algorithm that merged closely related sequences to remove PCR and sequencing errors. To assign V, D and J gene segments, CDR3 sequences were aligned to IMGT reference sequences. For a sequence to be retained, a match of at least six nucleotides was required to both a V gene segment and a J gene segment. A rearrangement counted as productive if the CDR3 had no stop codons and remained in frame with V and J, and every other rearrangement counted as non-productive. CDR3 was defined by IMGT convention, running from the second conserved V-encoded cysteine to the conserved J-encoded phenylalanine. Sequences without an unambiguous match to a single V gene segment were excluded from the earlier analysis of almost 600 of the donors. An earlier analysis of several hundred of the donors classified V segments as functional when productive rearrangements were above 56.7% and as segregating when the standard deviation between donors was above 5%. To diagnose cytomegalovirus status from the catalog of TCR beta chain sequences, a statistical classification framework was built. A later analysis assigned V and J genes by comparing TCR nucleotide sequences with IMGT/GENE-DB human TR gene sequences. Using the TCRdist pipeline, a later analysis assigned CDR3 sequences along with most-parsimonious VDJ recombination scenarios. In a later analysis, each TCR beta chain was defined by its CDR3 amino acid sequence together with its V-gene family, and reads without a unique V-gene family were excluded. In a later analysis, fewer than 650 highly shared, low-generation-probability nucleotide sequences were removed to address suspected cross-contamination and a sequencing artifact. For each public chain, a later analysis derived a clonal expansion index from normalized ranks of inferred template counts within each repertoire. In a later analysis, generation probabilities were computed with a VDJ recombination model fitted to out-of-frame rearrangements, and the resulting probabilities were checked against IGoR. Hypergeometric tests were used in a later analysis to score TCR-TCR, TCR-HLA and TCR-CMV co-occurrence, with a repertoire-size bias correction applied to the TCR pairs. In a later analysis, false discovery rates were estimated by permuting HLA or CMV assignments 20 times. A later analysis grouped co-occurring TCRs with DBSCAN, adding TCRdist sequence similarity when clustering within HLA-allele-positive subsets. For co-occurrence clustering, repertoires with fewer than 30,000 or more than 120,000 public chains were excluded, along with roughly 5 repertoires with anomalous nucleotide sharing. Not all clones reach the TCRdb copy of this immuneACCESS table, which keeps in-frame sequences only. Checked studies attribute under half of the gap to unresolved V genes and leave the rest unexplained. Clone size and V and J calls were adopted from that table, with D and trimming inferred from the DNA. This sample comprises around 100,000 clones, around 74% of them detected only once. In total, the top ten clones hold 1.5% to 2% of the sample.

The cohort was made up of 650 to 700 healthy bone marrow donors. At the time of sampling, all cohort members were nominally healthy, though unrecorded immune exposures were likely present. The donor tested CMV seronegative and was one of the 352 seronegative cohort members. Each donor provided a peripheral blood sample, and peripheral blood mononuclear cells were used for TCR beta sequencing. The Qiagen DNeasy Blood Extraction Kit was used to extract genomic DNA from the blood cell samples. Measured from the cysteine to the phenylalanine, the CDR3 is 14 residues long. Only the CDR3 region is kept as DNA, spanning 42 bases read in frame from base 1. V has 1 base trimmed and J has 5 bases trimmed; junction bases matching no gene number 1. CDR1 SGHDN and CDR2 FVKESK are derived from the germline V gene. In the case of this clone: Its recognized antigen is unknown. Per-base quality was not reported, and no clone a single base away is much larger than it.

The source of this sequence is a woman between 40 and 50 years old in good health and CMV-seronegative. This receptor chain uses TRBV14 and TRBJ2-2; 7 bases in between match TRBD1. Material: PBMCs. The nucleotide sequence is TGTGCCAGCAGCCAAGCACAGGGGACCGGGGAGCTGTTTTTT. The encoded protein is CASSQAQGTGELFF.